These 21 T cell receptor beta chains were sequenced from one sample in a study of CD8 T cells in ankylosing spondylitis. The study, taken as a whole, reports: Apparently characteristic of ankylosing spondylitis blood was a TCR beta motif (eight highly homologous variants).

TCRdb used MiXCR to reprocess the 5' RACE reads, holding one entry per CDR3 protein. This table has some 840,000 distinct CDR3 sequences, about an eighth appearing once. For these TCRs, the target antigens are not known. The sequenced sample consisted of blood, either unsorted or a sorted T cell fraction (not recorded which). Receptors were obtained from a male donor with ankylosing spondylitis.

The chain combines TRBV5-1 with TRBJ1-4; 9 nucleotides line up with TRBD1. The CDR3 runs 14 residues. Per germline, CDR1 SGHRS and CDR2 YFSETQ. Trimming at V came to 4 bases and at J to 6 bases, leaving 4 bases not matched to a gene. The DNA for the CDR3 is TGCGCCAGCAGCAGGGACAGGGCGGATGAAAAACTGTTTTTT. It encodes CASSRDRADEKLFF.

The chain couples TRBV6-1 to TRBJ1-1; D gene uncertain. V lost 5 bases to trimming and J lost 0 bases, with 10 bases between them. Germline loops: CDR1 MNHNS, CDR2 SASEGT. CDR3 size: 14 residues. In DNA, the CDR3 is TGTGCCAGCAGTCCCCCCCGGGTGAACACTGAAGCTTTCTTT. Protein: CASSPPRVNTEAFF.

The J gene is TRBJ2-7, the V gene TRBV29-1, with D perhaps assigned TRBD1 or TRBD2 (5 bases each). Trimming removed 5 bases from V and 3 bases from J, with 11 bases in between. CDR3 length: 12 residues. The germline V gene encodes CDR1 SQVTM and CDR2 ANQGSEA. The CDR3 DNA reads as TGCAGCGTTTGGGACGGATTCTACGAGCAGTACTTC. Encoded protein: CSVWDGFYEQYF.

This clonotype was picked up a small number of times. The rearrangement uses TRBV29-1 and TRBJ1-2; D uncertain. Per germline, CDR1 SQVTM and CDR2 ANQGSEA. V lost 4 bases to trimming and J lost 8 bases, with 20 bases between them. This CDR3 spans 14 amino acids. The CDR3 region has the DNA TGCAGCGTTGTCGCCAATCCCACCCTCGCCGGCTACACCTTC. This encodes CSVVANPTLAGYTF.

This clonotype has only a few counts. The V gene is TRBV2, the J gene TRBJ2-7; D is unresolved. The CDR3 has 12 amino acids. Trimming removed 8 bases from V and 3 bases from J, with 11 bases in between. Per germline, CDR1 SNHLY and CDR2 FYNNEI. DNA of the CDR3: TGTGCCAGCGGGTCAGAAGGCTACGAGCAGTACTTC. It specifies CASGSEGYEQYF.

This chain joins TRBV20-1 and TRBJ2-2; 10 bases match TRBD1. This CDR3 has 14 amino acids. The V and J ends lost 5 bases and 6 bases, in that order; junction bases with no gene match: 6. Germline V gene lookup returns CDR1 DFQATT and CDR2 SNEGSKA (reference sequence). CDR3 sequence: CSASRDRGSGELFF. The CDR3 nucleotides read TGCAGTGCTTCCCGGGACAGGGGATCCGGGGAGCTGTTTTTT.

The V and J genes are TRBV11-2 and TRBJ2-1; 7 nucleotides agree with TRBD1. The length of the CDR3 is 15 residues. Germline CDR1 and CDR2: SGHAT and FQNNGV. The J segment lost 9 bases and the V segment lost 4 bases, leaving 12 bases of the junction unmatched. CDR3 in amino acids: CASSSRQGWFGEQFF. For the CDR3, the DNA is TGTGCCAGCAGCTCCAGACAGGGTTGGTTTGGTGAGCAGTTCTTC.

This clonotype has more than one count but fewer than ten. The chain employs TRBV4-2 and TRBJ1-6; no firm D call. Deletions cut 4 bases from V and 10 bases from J, with 11 bases between. The CDR3 has 13 residues. Germline V CDR1 and CDR2: LGHNA, YNFKEQ. CDR3 residues: CASSPKVESPLHF. The CDR3 DNA follows: TGTGCCAGCAGCCCTAAAGTGGAATCACCCCTCCACTTT.

The table lists this clonotype with a few counts. This chain links TRBV20-1 with TRBJ1-2; the D gene is possibly TRBD1 (6 bases). Germline V lookup: CDR1 DFQATT, CDR2 SNEGSKA (reference sequence). Trimming shortened V by 5 bases and J by 5 bases, and 15 bases separated the two germline ends. CDR3 size: 13 residues. The CDR3 nucleotides read TGCAGTGCTCTTGGACAGTTCAAGTATGGCTACACCTTC. Protein sequence: CSALGQFKYGYTF.

This clonotype appeared a few times. The V gene is TRBV20-1, the J gene TRBJ2-7; the D gene could be TRBD1 or TRBD2 (6 bases each). This CDR3 spans 14 amino acids. Trimming left V 8 bases short and J 4 bases short, with 21 bases between. Per germline, CDR1 DFQATT and CDR2 SNEGSKA (reference sequence). The CDR3 bases are TGCAGTCCCTGGACGGGGGCAAGATTATACGAGCAGTACTTC. It specifies CSPWTGARLYEQYF.

This clonotype was detected ten times or more. The rearrangement uses TRBV5-1 and TRBJ2-7; TRBD1 matches 7 bases. The V segment lost 5 bases and the J segment 4 bases; nucleotides outside the gene matches: 9. Germline V gene data show CDR1 as SGHRS and CDR2 as YFSETQ. This CDR3 is 14 amino acids long. This chain's CDR3 is CASSRQGQGYEQYF. The CDR3 region has the DNA TGCGCCAGCAGTCGACAGGGACAAGGATACGAGCAGTACTTC.

The gene calls are TRBV28 and TRBJ2-2, with 9 bases matching TRBD1. Trimming at V came to 3 bases and at J to 6 bases, leaving 5 bases not matched to a gene. Germline V lookup: CDR1 MDHEN, CDR2 SYDVKM. This CDR3 spans 15 amino acids. CDR3 in amino acids: CASSLWDRVPGELFF. The CDR3 bases are TGTGCCAGCAGTTTGTGGGACAGGGTACCCGGGGAGCTGTTTTTT.

The chain uses TRBV13 and TRBJ1-2, with TRBD1 identical over 9 bases. The CDR3 runs 17 residues. Trimming removed 5 bases from V and 7 bases from J; junction bases left unmatched: 17. Germline V gene sequence: CDR1 PRHDT, CDR2 FYEKMQ (reference sequence). CDR3 protein: CASSPTPGTGTISGYTF. The CDR3 coding sequence is TGTGCCAGCAGCCCTACCCCCGGGACAGGGACCATCTCTGGCTACACCTTC. The variable domain in full, completed from reference TRBV13 and TRBJ1-2, reads AAGVIQSPRHLIKEKRETATLKCYPIPRHDTVYWYQQGPGQDPQFLISFYEKMQSDKGSIPDRFSAQQFSDYHSELNMSSLELGDSALYFCASSPTPGTGTISGYTFGSGTRLTVV.

This clonotype has ten or more counts. CDR3 coding DNA: TGCGCCAGCAGCCAAAGCAGTTATATGGGCACTGAAGCTTTCTTT. Encoded protein: CASSQSSYMGTEAFF. The chain links TRBV4-3 to TRBJ1-1; no definite D call. This CDR3 region has 15 residues. Deletions cut 2 bases from V and 4 bases from J, with 14 bases between. Per germline, CDR1 LGHNA and CDR2 YSLEER.

At least ten counts were recorded for this clonotype. The V gene is TRBV4-3, the J gene TRBJ2-3; the D is unclear. V dropped 4 bases and J dropped 0 bases, with 14 bases sitting between them. The CDR3 extends over 16 amino acids. Germline V gene lookup returns CDR1 LGHNA and CDR2 YSLEER. The CDR3 reads CASSPKRSYSTDTQYF. In DNA form, the CDR3 reads TGCGCCAGCAGCCCTAAAAGATCGTATAGCACAGATACGCAGTATTTT.

This clonotype was observed at least ten times. This rearrangement joins TRBV7-2 to TRBJ1-5; no reliable D call. This CDR3 has 13 amino acids. Trimming cost V 2 bases and J 7 bases, with 9 bases left between them. CDR1 and CDR2 from the germline V gene are SGHTA and FQGNSA. The CDR3 sequence: CASSLRGRQPQHF. The CDR3 DNA follows: TGTGCCAGCAGCTTACGGGGTAGGCAGCCCCAGCATTTT.

A few counts support this clonotype. The V and J genes are TRBV6-5 and TRBJ2-1; TRBD2 matches at 10 bases. CDR3 length equals 16 residues. V was clipped by 0 bases and J by 9 bases; unmatched bases: 8. Germline V gene lookup returns CDR1 MNHEY and CDR2 SVGAGI. Here the CDR3 reads CASSYSGAGGPFEQFF. The CDR3 DNA reads as TGTGCCAGCAGTTACTCTGGAGCGGGAGGGCCCTTTGAGCAGTTCTTC.

The J gene is TRBJ2-2, the V gene TRBV6-1; tentative D call: TRBD1 (6 bases). In germline, CDR1 is MNHNS, CDR2 SASEGT. This CDR3 is 14 amino acids long. The V end lost 6 bases, the J end lost 4 bases, and 12 bases lay between the germline ends. The CDR3 nucleotides are TGTGCCAGCAGACCGGGACAACTCACCGGGGAGCTGTTTTTT. Protein product: CASRPGQLTGELFF.

This chain joins TRBV28 and TRBJ2-7; no clear D. The CDR3 has 13 residues. V shed 3 bases and J shed 0 bases, with 6 bases lying between them. Germline CDR1 MDHEN, CDR2 SYDVKM. DNA of the CDR3: TGTGCCAGCAGTTTTACCTTCTCCTACGAGCAGTACTTC. Translated, it gives CASSFTFSYEQYF.

This clonotype has ten or more counts. This chain links TRBV12-3 or TRBV12-4 with TRBJ1-6; D gene uncertain. Trimming shortened V by 5 bases and J by 2 bases, and 25 bases separated the two germline ends. The CDR3 runs 20 residues. CDR3 DNA sequence: TGTGCCAGCAGTAACCGGGAGTTCGACGGATATTCCCCCTATAATTCACCCCTCCACTTT. Protein product: CASSNREFDGYSPYNSPLHF.

The gene calls are TRBV29-1 and TRBJ1-1, with D unclear. The CDR3 sequence is 13 residues long. Germline V gives CDR1 SQVTM, CDR2 ANQGSEA. The V end lost 1 base, the J end lost 3 bases, and 9 bases lay between the germline ends. The CDR3 coding sequence is TGCAGCGTTGAAGGGGCTAGGGACACTGAAGCTTTCTTT. Amino acid sequence: CSVEGARDTEAFF.